The T cell receptor (beta chain) described here comes from a study of blood T cells in healthy people across ages. Primed by a sample-barcoded 5' primer and a J-beta primer mix, a second PCR proceeded for roughly 7 to 11 cycles. TCRdb re-called the 5' RACE reads with MiXCR, one entry per CDR3 protein. The table lists more than 600,000 distinct CDR3 sequences, around 25% of them singletons. The trim removed 3 bases at V and 8 bases at J, leaving 5 bases unmatched. The CDR3 runs to 15 residues. Germline CDR1 reads LGHDT; CDR2 reads YNNKEL (reference sequence). These same records also appear under a second study, on T cells of mothers and their children.

Sequenced material: blood. The chain links TRBV3-1 to TRBJ1-6; 9 bases are a match to TRBD1. This receptor was identified in a boy aged 5 to 17 in good health. The DNA for the CDR3 is TGTGCCAGCAGCCAGGACAGGGGCCGGGATTCACCCCTCCACTTT. Residues: CASSQDRGRDSPLHF.